This record concerns one T cell receptor beta chain sequence. Its target is unknown. Sequencing used immunoSEQ multiplex PCR; TCRdb keeps in-frame clones, though not all of them. This table has a few thousand clones, about 88% appearing once. This sample is drawn from a study of lymphopenia after photon versus proton radiotherapy. General observations from the study: In patients who died, overall survival fell as post-nadir TCR diversity dropped more. Relative stability marked proton patients; photon patients lost diversity and naive cells. Oligoclonal CD8+ Temra expansion after nadir drove photon patients' diversity drop.

The CDR3 is 14 amino acids. Trimming took off 6 bases at V and 5 bases at J, with 11 bases between the two ends. The germline gives CDR1 MDHEN, CDR2 SYDVKM. V is TRBV28 and J is TRBJ1-6; D ambiguous. The sequence was collected from a man between 25 and 39 years old with gastric cancer. The sequencing used peripheral blood, collected from a patient treated with photon-based radiotherapy. The CDR3 sequence is CASRRTVDNSPLHF. In nucleotides, the CDR3 is TGTGCCAGCAGGAGGACGGTGGATAATTCACCCCTCCACTTT.